This note documents a single TCR beta chain sequence. The target antigen is unknown. The CDR3 loop spans 15 amino acids. V gave up 0 bases and J gave up 3 bases, with 8 bases separating them. Germline CDR1 and CDR2: MNHEY and SVGAGI. Clones were sequenced by immunoSEQ multiplex PCR, and TCRdb holds only the in-frame ones, with some missing. The table lists tens of thousands of clones, 87% of them singletons. This record belongs to a study of OX40 agonist ivuxolimab in advanced cancers. Study-wide results and limits: CD8+ T cells were the subset that, on average, had more expanded clones than CD4+.

V usage is TRBV6-5 and J usage is TRBJ1-4; the D gene is possibly TRBD1 (6 bases). The clonotype originates from an adult with an advanced solid tumor such as melanoma, head and neck, liver or kidney cancer. The material was CD4+ or CD8+ T cells sorted from blood, obtained in a trial of the OX40 agonist ivuxolimab. This CDR3 reads CASSYSTGPNEKLFF. CDR3 DNA sequence: TGTGCCAGCAGTTACTCCACAGGGCCTAATGAAAAACTGTTTTTT.